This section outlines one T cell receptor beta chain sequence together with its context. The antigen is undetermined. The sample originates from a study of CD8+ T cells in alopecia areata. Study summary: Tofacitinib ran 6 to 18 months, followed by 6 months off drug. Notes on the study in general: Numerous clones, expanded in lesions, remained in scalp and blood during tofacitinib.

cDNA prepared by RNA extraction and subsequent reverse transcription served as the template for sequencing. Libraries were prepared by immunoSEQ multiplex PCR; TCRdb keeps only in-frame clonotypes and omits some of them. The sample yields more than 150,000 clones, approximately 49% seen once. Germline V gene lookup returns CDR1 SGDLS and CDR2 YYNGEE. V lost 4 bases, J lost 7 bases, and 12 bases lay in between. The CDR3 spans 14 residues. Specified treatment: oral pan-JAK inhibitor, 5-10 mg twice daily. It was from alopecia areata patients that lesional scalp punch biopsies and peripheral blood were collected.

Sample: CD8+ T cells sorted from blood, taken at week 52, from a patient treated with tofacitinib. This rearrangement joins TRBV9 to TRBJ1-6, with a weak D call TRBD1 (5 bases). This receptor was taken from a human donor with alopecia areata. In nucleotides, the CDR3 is TGTGCCAGCAGCCCCTGGGAGGGGAATTCACCCCTCCACTTT. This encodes CASSPWEGNSPLHF.